A single sample is the source of the 28 T cell receptor beta chains below, sequenced in a study of cytomegalovirus exposure and HLA in healthy donors. The table came from immunoSEQ multiplex PCR; TCRdb's copy has only in-frame clones and leaves some out. There are about 150,000 clones in the sample; approximately 86% occur only once, and 2.1% lies in the top ten. The sequencing input was PBMCs. The source is a human donor in good health.

V usage is TRBV13 and J usage is TRBJ2-1; tentatively, D is TRBD2 (6 bases). The CDR3 extends over 16 amino acids. Trimming removed 0 bases from V and 0 bases from J, with 9 bases in between. The germline gives CDR1 PRHDT, CDR2 FYEKMQ (reference sequence). DNA of the CDR3: TGTGCCAGCAGCTTAGGCTCGGGACTCTCCTACAATGAGCAGTTCTTC. Its protein is CASSLGSGLSYNEQFF.

This clone appeared many times. V and J are TRBV19 and TRBJ1-5; D not certain. This CDR3 is 14 amino acids long. Germline loops: CDR1 LNHDA, CDR2 SQIVND (reference sequence). Trimming removed 3 bases from V and 4 bases from J, with 10 bases in between. As DNA, the CDR3 is TGTGCCAGTAGTATTGGTGGGCCTAATCAGCCCCAGCATTTT. It codes for CASSIGGPNQPQHF.

The chain couples TRBV7-8 to TRBJ2-1; D remains unclear. V was shortened by 5 bases and J by 9 bases, with 17 bases between the two germline ends. There are 14 residues in the CDR3. CDR1 and CDR2 (germline): SGHVS, FQNEAQ. The CDR3 is CASSNAVLVSEQFF. As DNA, the CDR3 is TGTGCCAGCAGCAATGCGGTTTTAGTTAGTGAGCAGTTCTTC.

A single count supports this clone. Other DNA variants within this sample encode the same CDR3. This chain uses TRBV7-9 with TRBJ1-1; TRBD1 agrees at 7 bases. The junction had 2 bases not matched to a gene; V was cut back by 1 base and J by 3 bases. CDR1 is SEHNR, CDR2 FQNEAQ, per germline (reference sequence). The CDR3 has 14 residues. DNA for the CDR3: TGTGCCAGCAGCTTAGGACAGGGAGACACTGAAGCTTTCTTT. Its protein is CASSLGQGDTEAFF.

The J gene is TRBJ2-5, the V gene TRBV7-6; 11 bases agree with TRBD2. The CDR3 covers 14 residues. The trim removed 5 bases at V and 4 bases at J, leaving 3 bases unmatched. Germline-derived CDR1 and CDR2 are SGHVS and FNYEAQ. Here the CDR3 reads CASSDGLAGETQYF. The CDR3 coding sequence is TGTGCCAGCAGCGATGGACTAGCGGGAGAGACCCAGTACTTC.

The CDR3 loop is CASSSGTGTFSGNTIYF. Written as DNA, the CDR3 is TGTGCCAGCAGTTCCGGGACAGGAACATTCTCTGGAAACACCATATATTTT. This chain uses TRBV7-9 with TRBJ1-3; 8 bases map to TRBD1. The length of the CDR3 is 17 residues. Germline CDR1 is SEHNR and CDR2 is FQNEAQ (reference sequence). Germline trimming cut 6 bases from V and 0 bases from J; bases unmatched to any gene: 10.

The chain employs TRBV7-9 and TRBJ2-2; 9 nucleotides align to TRBD1. V lost 3 bases to trimming and J lost 6 bases; unmatched junction nucleotides: 8. Germline V gene lookup returns CDR1 SEHNR and CDR2 FQNEAQ (reference sequence). The CDR3 covers 16 residues. In DNA, the CDR3 is TGTGCCAGCAGCTTCCAGCGCTGGACAGGGGCCGGGGAGCTGTTTTTT. This sequence encodes CASSFQRWTGAGELFF.

The J gene is TRBJ2-1, the V gene TRBV7-2; 9 bases fit TRBD2. CDR3 length: 16 residues. The trim removed 4 bases at V and 6 bases at J, leaving 10 bases unmatched. Germline V gene lookup returns CDR1 SGHTA and CDR2 FQGNSA. The CDR3 is CASSSRLAERFNEQFF. The DNA for the CDR3 is TGTGCCAGCAGCTCGAGACTAGCGGAGAGATTCAATGAGCAGTTCTTC.

V gene TRBV2 combines with J gene TRBJ1-5; 7 bases are a match to TRBD1. The junction had 8 bases not matched to a gene; V was cut back by 4 bases and J by 5 bases. The V gene's germline CDR1 is SNHLY and CDR2 FYNNEI. The CDR3 has 15 residues. CDR3 sequence reads: CASSVQGVNHQPQHF. The CDR3 coding sequence is TGTGCCAGCAGTGTCCAGGGGGTTAATCATCAGCCCCAGCATTTT.

The V call is TRBV7-9, the J call TRBJ1-5; the D is unclear. Germline CDR1 and CDR2: SEHNR and FQNEAQ (reference sequence). Trimming left V 5 bases short and J 6 bases short, with 11 bases between. The length of the CDR3 is 13 residues. Here the CDR3 DNA reads TGTGCCAGCAGCCCAAACCACGGTCAGCCCCAGCATTTT. This translates into CASSPNHGQPQHF.

This clone was seen a single time. This chain links TRBV14 with TRBJ1-1; TRBD1 might be the D (5 bases). V lost 1 base and J lost 1, with 10 bases in between. The CDR3 length is 15 residues. Germline V lookup: CDR1 SGHDN, CDR2 FVKESK. The CDR3 sequence: CASSQVKGKNTEAFF. In DNA form, the CDR3 reads TGTGCCAGCAGCCAAGTTAAGGGGAAGAACACTGAAGCTTTCTTT.

A single count supports this clone. The rearrangement links TRBV28 to TRBJ2-7; TRBD1 might be the D (5 bases). The CDR3 is 14 amino acids. CDR1 and CDR2 from the germline V gene are MDHEN and SYDVKM. The V end was cut by 6 bases, the J end by 4 bases, with 16 bases between. The CDR3 bases are TGTGCCAGCAGCCCTCCTGGCAGGGATTACGAGCAGTACTTC. Translating it yields CASSPPGRDYEQYF.

The chain combines TRBV5-4 with TRBJ1-2; 7 bases fit TRBD1. The CDR3 spans 15 residues. Germline CDR1 reads SGHNT; CDR2 reads YYREEE (reference sequence). V lost 4 bases, J lost 1 base, and 7 bases stayed unmatched. The CDR3 nucleotides read TGTGCCAGCAGCCCTCGGACAGGAAATAACTATGGCTACACCTTC. Translated: CASSPRTGNNYGYTF. Full variable domain (remainder filled in from reference TRBV5-4 and TRBJ1-2): ETGVTQSPTHLIKTRGQQVTLRCSSQSGHNTVSWYQQALGQGPQFIFQYYREEENGRGNFPPRFSGLQFPNYSSELNVNALELDDSALYLCASSPRTGNNYGYTFGSGTRLTVV.

This chain joins TRBV5-1 and TRBJ2-2, with TRBD2 matching over 7 bases. J gave up 6 bases and V 2 bases, and 4 bases lay outside the gene matches. CDR1 SGHRS and CDR2 YFSETQ come from the germline V gene. This CDR3 has 14 amino acids. The CDR3, as DNA: TGCGCCAGCAGCTTACAGACTAGCCCCGGGGAGCTGTTTTTT. Translation gives CASSLQTSPGELFF. The full variable domain, in which reference TRBV5-1 and TRBJ2-2 provide the parts outside the CDR3, is KAGVTQTPRYLIKTRGQQVTLSCSPISGHRSVSWYQQTPGQGLQFLFEYFSETQRNKGNFPGRFSGRQFSNSRSEMNVSTLELGDSALYLCASSLQTSPGELFFGEGSRLTVL.

The chain employs TRBV28 and TRBJ2-7; no definite D call. V lost 5 bases and J lost 2, with 10 bases in between. Germline V gene sequence: CDR1 MDHEN, CDR2 SYDVKM. The CDR3 runs to 13 residues. CDR3: CASSRDKPYEQYF. The DNA for the CDR3 is TGTGCCAGCAGTCGCGACAAACCCTACGAGCAGTACTTC. The variable domain in full, with the rest retrieved from reference TRBV28 and TRBJ2-7, is DVKVTQSSRYLVKRTGEKVFLECVQDMDHENMFWYRQDPGLGLRLIYFSYDVKMKEKGDIPEGYSVSREKKERFSLILESASTNQTSMYLCASSRDKPYEQYFGPGTRLTVT.

The gene calls are TRBV5-1 and TRBJ1-1, with 7 bases fitting TRBD1. J lost 1 base, V lost 6 bases, and 6 bases had no gene match. Germline V CDR1 and CDR2: SGHRS, YFSETQ. The length of the CDR3 is 14 residues. CDR3: CASTKQGSNTEAFF. The CDR3 DNA reads TGCGCCAGCACGAAACAGGGGTCGAACACTGAAGCTTTCTTT.

The chain combines TRBV6-6 with TRBJ1-2; 10 bases fit TRBD1. The germline gives CDR1 MNHNY, CDR2 SVGAGI (reference sequence). Trimming at V came to 4 bases and at J to 6 bases, leaving 8 bases not matched to a gene. The CDR3 totals 15 residues. This chain's CDR3 is CASSSTGQGHNGYTF. The CDR3 DNA reads TGTGCCAGCAGTTCCACGGGACAGGGGCACAATGGCTACACCTTC.

This sequence joins TRBV5-4 and TRBJ2-7, with 9 bases that match TRBD1. This CDR3 is 13 amino acids long. The germline CDR1 and CDR2 sequences are SGHNT and YYREEE (reference sequence). V shed 1 base, J shed 12 bases, and the junction held 8 bases outside the gene matches. DNA of the CDR3: TGTGCCAGCAGCTTGCCAGGGACAGGGTGGCGGTACTTC. Translation gives CASSLPGTGWRYF. Full variable domain (outside the CDR3, taken from reference TRBV5-4 and TRBJ2-7): ETGVTQSPTHLIKTRGQQVTLRCSSQSGHNTVSWYQQALGQGPQFIFQYYREEENGRGNFPPRFSGLQFPNYSSELNVNALELDDSALYLCASSLPGTGWRYFGPGTRLTVT.

This clone was recorded a few times. The chain carries TRBV5-1 and TRBJ2-7; the D gene is possibly TRBD1 (6 bases). The V gene lost 0 bases and the J gene lost 6 bases, with 7 bases spanning the gap. The CDR3 runs to 12 residues. In germline, CDR1 is SGHRS, CDR2 YFSETQ. CDR3 loop: CASSLVGGEQYF. CDR3 coding DNA: TGCGCCAGCAGCTTGGTAGGGGGCGAGCAGTACTTC. Drawing the rest from reference TRBV5-1 and TRBJ2-7, the complete variable domain is KAGVTQTPRYLIKTRGQQVTLSCSPISGHRSVSWYQQTPGQGLQFLFEYFSETQRNKGNFPGRFSGRQFSNSRSEMNVSTLELGDSALYLCASSLVGGEQYFGPGTRLTVT.

V is TRBV18 and J is TRBJ2-5; no firm D call. CDR1 is KGHSH and CDR2 is LQKENI in the germline V gene. The V and J ends lost 0 bases and 4 bases respectively, with 3 bases between them. The CDR3 is 12 residues long. CDR3 bases: TGTGCCAGCTCACCACCAGCAGAGACCCAGTACTTC. Translating gives CASSPPAETQYF.

J is TRBJ2-1 and V is TRBV5-1, with D unresolved. Germline CDR1 SGHRS, CDR2 YFSETQ. With 4 bases removed from V and 4 bases from J, the gap between germline ends came to 9 bases. The CDR3 extends over 13 amino acids. CDR3: CASSGSRYNEQFF. The CDR3 DNA follows: TGCGCCAGCAGCGGTAGCAGATACAATGAGCAGTTCTTC.

The chain carries TRBV6-6 and TRBJ1-2, with no clear D. CDR1 and CDR2 (germline): MNHNY, SVGAGI (reference sequence). Trimming removed 8 bases from V and 5 bases from J, with 15 bases in between. The CDR3 loop spans 13 amino acids. CDR3 nucleotides: TGTGCCAGCGGGGAGGGTGGTGGATATGGCTACACCTTC. Translating it yields CASGEGGGYGYTF.

The chain recombines TRBV30 with TRBJ1-4; D uncertain. Germline V lookup: CDR1 GTSNPN, CDR2 SVGIG (reference sequence). V lost 5 bases and J 12 bases, leaving 16 bases between the germline ends. The length of the CDR3 is 12 residues. The CDR3 region is CAWGTWALELFF. The CDR3 DNA is TGTGCCTGGGGAACTTGGGCGCTGGAACTGTTTTTT. Supplemented by reference TRBV30 and TRBJ1-4, the full variable domain reads SQTIHQWPATLVQPVGSPLSLECTVEGTSNPNLYWYRQAAGRGLQLLFYSVGIGQISSEVPQNLSASRPQDRQFILSSKKLLLSDSGFYLCAWGTWALELFFGSGTQLSVL.

This sequence joins TRBV5-4 and TRBJ1-2, with 11 bases matching TRBD1. There are 14 residues in the CDR3. CDR1 and CDR2 (germline): SGHNT, YYREEE (reference sequence). The V gene end was trimmed by 4 bases and the J gene end by 8 bases; junction bases not matched to a gene: 7. CDR3 nucleotides: TGTGCCAGCAGCACGGCGGACAGGGGGCGAGGCTACACCTTC. This encodes CASSTADRGRGYTF.

The rearrangement joins TRBV19 to TRBJ1-5; a possible D gene is TRBD1 (5 bases). Deletions cut 4 bases from V and 0 bases from J, with 10 bases between. Germline V lookup: CDR1 LNHDA, CDR2 SQIVND (reference sequence). CDR3 size: 15 residues. The CDR3 sequence: CASSNQGYSNQPQHF. The CDR3 DNA follows: TGTGCCAGTAGTAACCAGGGATATAGCAATCAGCCCCAGCATTTT.

V and J are TRBV5-1 and TRBJ2-1, with 14 bases identical to TRBD2. Losses at the gene ends were 8 bases for V and 6 bases for J; bases not matched to a gene: 4. The V gene's germline CDR1 is SGHRS and CDR2 YFSETQ. The CDR3 has 14 residues. CDR3 in DNA: TGCGCCAGTGCGACTAGCGGGAGGGCCAATGAGCAGTTCTTC. Protein product: CASATSGRANEQFF.

Regarding this clone: The junction departs from the called germline gene at one end, perhaps through a read error. The chain joins TRBV25-1 to TRBJ1-1; a weak D match, TRBD1 (6 bases). The CDR3 covers 16 residues. Germline V gene sequence: CDR1 MGHDK, CDR2 SYGVNS. The CDR3 loop is CASSGRSRRGNAEAFF. The CDR3 nucleotides are TGTGCCAGCAGTGGAAGGTCCAGAAGGGGGAACGCTGAAGCTTTCTTT.

The chain joins TRBV7-9 to TRBJ1-1; maybe TRBD1 (5 bases). V gave up 5 bases and J gave up 1 base, with 8 bases separating them. Germline loops: CDR1 SEHNR, CDR2 FQNEAQ (reference sequence). The CDR3 spans 13 residues. DNA of the CDR3: TGTGCCAGCAGCACCACAGGGAACACTGAAGCTTTCTTT. Translating gives CASSTTGNTEAFF.